These 18 T cell receptor beta chains were all obtained from the same sample, sequenced in a study of T cells in Graves' hyperthyroidism and ophthalmopathy. TCR beta CDR3 sequences were amplified from RNA transcripts. Using the HTBI primer set, a first-round RT-PCR was run on the TCR CDR3. TCRdb called the multiplex PCR reads again in MiXCR, with one record for every CDR3 protein. The table has about 550,000 distinct CDR3 sequences, less than 25% seen once. The specimen was blood. All receptors come from a man between 18 and 29 years old with Graves' hyperthyroidism.

The table lists this clonotype with a few counts. The chain recombines TRBV20-1 with TRBJ2-7; D unclear. CDR3 length: 13 residues. Germline values: CDR1 DFQATT, CDR2 SNEGSKA (reference sequence). The CDR3 region has the DNA TGCAGCGCCAACTACTACCCGACCTGCGAGCAGTACTTC. Amino acid sequence: CSANYYPTCEQYF.

The table lists this clonotype with a few counts. V is TRBV6-1 and J is TRBJ1-3; a possible D gene is TRBD1 (5 bases). Trimming pared 0 bases from V and 11 bases from J, leaving 11 bases between. CDR3 size: 13 residues. Germline CDR1 MNHNS, CDR2 SASEGT. This CDR3 is CASSEAGPFPIYF. In DNA form, the CDR3 reads TGTGCCAGCAGTGAAGCGGGGCCTTTCCCCATATATTTT.

Ten or more counts support this clonotype. CDR3 sequence (DNA): TGTGCCAGCAGTAAGACGGACTCCGAGCAGTACTTC. This gives the protein CASSKTDSEQYF. The chain carries TRBV28 and TRBJ2-7; tentatively, D is TRBD2 (5 bases). CDR1 and CDR2 (germline): MDHEN, SYDVKM. The germline V and J ends were trimmed by 5 bases and 6 bases, with 11 bases remaining between them. The CDR3 spans 12 residues.

Worth noting for this clonotype: One end of the junction is discordant with germline, which a read error may explain. The V and J genes are TRBV6-1 and TRBJ2-7, with D possibly matching TRBD2 (6 bases). CDR3 size: 15 residues. The germline V gene has CDR1 MNHNS and CDR2 SASEGT. The CDR3 DNA follows: TGTGCCAGCAGCCTGTTAGCGGCGGGCTCCTACGATCAGTACTTC. This codes for CASSLLAAGSYDQYF.

V is TRBV6-1 and J is TRBJ2-7; maybe TRBD2 (7 bases). Germline-derived CDR1 and CDR2 are MNHNS and SASEGT. V lost 6 bases to trimming and J lost 5 bases, with 20 bases between them. This CDR3 has 15 residues. CDR3 bases: TGTGCCAGCAGGGTCGAGGGGGGGGGGAGAAACGAGCAGTACTTC. The encoded protein is CASRVEGGGRNEQYF.

On this clonotype itself: One base away lies a much larger clone, so this may be a sequencing read error. The chain recombines TRBV29-1 with TRBJ1-1; the D is unclear. V gave up 4 bases and J gave up 1 base, with 4 bases separating them. Germline assignment: CDR1 SQVTM and CDR2 ANQGSEA. This CDR3 region has 11 residues. In DNA form, the CDR3 reads TGCAGCGTTGTAGGGAACACTGAAGCTTTCTTT. It codes for CSVVGNTEAFF.

This clonotype was recorded many times. The DNA for the CDR3 is TGTGCCAGCAGCACAGGCTTCTATGGCTACACCTTC. It encodes CASSTGFYGYTF. The chain links TRBV6-5 to TRBJ1-2; D is perhaps TRBD1 (5 bases). The V end lost 6 bases, the J end lost 4 bases, and 9 bases lay between the germline ends. The CDR3 is 12 residues long. Germline V gene sequence: CDR1 MNHEY, CDR2 SVGAGI.

J is TRBJ2-2 and V is TRBV10-3; 8 bases line up with TRBD1. The V gene end was trimmed by 0 bases and the J gene end by 4 bases; junction bases not matched to a gene: 4. The CDR3 extends over 16 amino acids. CDR1 ENHRY and CDR2 SYGVKD come from the germline V gene. The CDR3 sequence: CAISESWTGRTGELFF. The CDR3, as DNA: TGTGCCATCAGTGAGTCTTGGACAGGGCGCACCGGGGAGCTGTTTTTT.

This rearrangement joins TRBV7-8 to TRBJ2-7; D not resolved. This CDR3 has 14 amino acids. CDR1 SGHVS and CDR2 FQNEAQ come from the germline V gene. Trimming left V 1 base short and J 0 bases short, with 7 bases between. The CDR3 nucleotides are TGTGCCAGCAGCTTAGTGTCCGTCTCCTACGAGCAGTACTTC. This sequence encodes CASSLVSVSYEQYF.

The chain joins TRBV6-1 to TRBJ2-5; no clear D gene. From germline, CDR1 is MNHNS and CDR2 SASEGT. Trimming shortened V by 1 base and J by 8 bases, and 14 bases separated the two germline ends. This CDR3 contains 14 residues. In DNA form, the CDR3 reads TGTGCCAGCAGTGAAGAATTAACTACCTACACCCAGTACTTC. Translated: CASSEELTTYTQYF.

This clonotype was found many times. The chain recombines TRBV2 with TRBJ2-2, with D perhaps TRBD1 (5 bases). CDR1 is SNHLY and CDR2 is FYNNEI in the germline V gene. The CDR3 totals 16 residues. V dropped 5 bases and J dropped 2 bases, with 15 bases sitting between them. CDR3 region: CASSLGWQGNTGELFF. In DNA, the CDR3 is TGTGCCAGCAGTCTGGGGTGGCAGGGAAACACCGGGGAGCTGTTTTTT. The variable domain in full, completed from reference TRBV2 and TRBJ2-2, reads EPEVTQTPSHQVTQMGQEVILRCVPISNHLYFYWYRQILGQKVEFLVSFYNNEISEKSEIFDDQFSVERPDGSNFTLKIRSTKLEDSAMYFCASSLGWQGNTGELFFGEGSRLTVL.

This clonotype has a handful of counts. The chain combines TRBV4-1 with TRBJ1-1; D possibly corresponds to TRBD1 (6 bases). V was cut by 2 bases and J by 1 base, with 11 bases left in between. This CDR3 contains 15 residues. CDR1 and CDR2 (germline): MGHRA, YSYEKL. The CDR3: CASSQPRGGNTEAFF. The CDR3 bases are TGCGCCAGCAGCCAACCCCGAGGGGGGAACACTGAAGCTTTCTTT.

In this sample, this clonotype turned up many times. The chain carries TRBV28 and TRBJ1-5; tentatively, D is TRBD1 (5 bases). The CDR3 loop spans 15 amino acids. Trimming cost V 3 bases and J 3 bases, with 12 bases left between them. Germline CDR1 reads MDHEN; CDR2 reads SYDVKM. CDR3 sequence (DNA): TGTGCCAGCAGTTTTTACGACAGCGACAATCAGCCCCAGCATTTT. Translated, it gives CASSFYDSDNQPQHF. Using reference TRBV28 and TRBJ1-5 for the parts outside the CDR3, the full variable domain is DVKVTQSSRYLVKRTGEKVFLECVQDMDHENMFWYRQDPGLGLRLIYFSYDVKMKEKGDIPEGYSVSREKKERFSLILESASTNQTSMYLCASSFYDSDNQPQHFGDGTRLSIL.

The sample holds a few counts of this clonotype. J is TRBJ2-7 and V is TRBV5-6; 7 bases align to TRBD1. V was pared by 0 bases and J by 3 bases, with 9 bases of the junction left unmatched. The CDR3 is 16 amino acids. Germline lookup yields CDR1 SGHDT and CDR2 YYEEEE. DNA of the CDR3: TGTGCCAGCAGCTTGGGGCCGATGGGACAGAACTACGAGCAGTACTTC. It encodes CASSLGPMGQNYEQYF.

A few counts support this clonotype. The gene calls are TRBV10-2 and TRBJ1-6; no firm D call. Germline CDR1 reads WSHSY; CDR2 reads SAAADI. The germline V and J ends were trimmed by 8 bases and 7 bases, with 12 bases remaining between them. The CDR3 totals 13 residues. CDR3 loop: CASDPSRNSPLHF. The CDR3 DNA is TGCGCCAGCGATCCGTCGAGGAATTCACCCCTCCACTTT.

This clonotype was detected a few times. The chain carries TRBV30 and TRBJ1-4; D uncertain. CDR1 GTSNPN and CDR2 SVGIG come from the germline V gene (reference sequence). Trimming pared 4 bases from V and 5 bases from J, leaving 5 bases between. This CDR3 comprises 11 residues. In DNA, the CDR3 is TGTGCCTGGAAGTGGAATGAAAAACTGTTTTTT. Translated: CAWKWNEKLFF.

J is TRBJ2-2 and V is TRBV11-2; no clear D gene. Between the trimmed V and J ends, which lost 5 bases and 4 bases, there was a span of 17 bases. Germline-derived CDR1 and CDR2 are SGHAT and FQNNGV. The CDR3 consists of 16 residues. In DNA form, the CDR3 reads TGTGCCAGCAGCCCCCGATTTGGCGGAGCCACCGGGGAGCTGTTTTTT. Translated, it gives CASSPRFGGATGELFF.

The sample holds many counts of this clonotype. The chain joins TRBV19 to TRBJ1-2, with TRBD1 as a possible D gene (5 bases). V was cut by 1 base and J by 7 bases, with 10 bases left in between. Germline assignment: CDR1 LNHDA and CDR2 SQIVND (reference sequence). There are 13 residues in the CDR3. The CDR3 DNA follows: TGTGCCAGTAGTATAGTGGGGACCAGTGGCTACACCTTC. Amino acid sequence: CASSIVGTSGYTF.